A selection of T cell receptor beta chains follows, all from one sample in a study of identical twins. TCRdb reprocessed the 5' RACE reads via MiXCR and lists one record per CDR3 protein. In the table there are about 700,000 distinct CDR3 sequences, 8.5% to 9% of which are singletons. A further study also used this sample, focusing on yellow fever vaccine responses in identical twins.

Source material: PBMCs. Receptors originate from a woman between 18 and 30 years old in good health. Each CDR3 is given with its conserved first and last residue. D genes are given only for firm matches. Clone size is stated in some rows and not others, as once, few, many or a class when expanded.

d_call | j_call | v_call | clone_size | cdr3_nt | cdr3_aa
NA | TRBJ2-2 | TRBV5-1 | many | TGTGCCAGCAGCTTACAAAACACCGGGGAGCTGTTTTTT | CASSLQNTGELFF
NA | TRBJ2-1 | TRBV29-1 | few | TGCAGCGCTGAAGACGAAAACAATGAGCAGTTCTTC | CSAEDENNEQFF
NA | TRBJ1-1 | TRBV3-1 | few | TGTGCCAGCCGCCAGTCGGGGAACACTGAAGCTTTCTTT | CASRQSGNTEAFF
NA | TRBJ2-1 | TRBV7-2 | few | TGTGCCAGCAGCACGGGACGGAAGAATGAGCAGTTCTTC | CASSTGRKNEQFF
TRBD2 | TRBJ2-3 | TRBV7-2 | few | TGTGCCAGCAGAACCTCGCTAGCGGGAGGGTTCACAGATACGCAGTATTTT | CASRTSLAGGFTDTQYF
TRBD2 | TRBJ2-1 | TRBV20-1 | NA | TGCAGTGGTAGAACTAGCGGGAGCTCCTACAATGAGCAGTTCTTC | CSGRTSGSSYNEQFF
NA | TRBJ2-3 | TRBV29-1 | many | TGCAGCGCGTCGACAGCTCACACAGATACGCAGTATTTT | CSASTAHTDTQYF
NA | TRBJ2-3 | TRBV6-5 | NA | TGTGCCAGCAGTTACTCTTCCGGGGGGCGCACAGATACGCAGTATTTT | CASSYSSGGRTDTQYF
NA | TRBJ1-1 | TRBV3-1 | few | TGTGCCAGCAGCCAAGTAGGGACTGAAGCTTTCTTT | CASSQVGTEAFF
NA | TRBJ2-6 | TRBV20-1 | NA | TGCAGTGCTAGTGTCGCGGGGCGGGGCGCCTGGGGCAACGTCCTGACTTTC | CSASVAGRGAWGNVLTF
TRBD2 | TRBJ2-5 | TRBV18 | NA | TGTGCCAGCTCACCACTAGCGGGGGTAGAGACCCAGTACTTC | CASSPLAGVETQYF
TRBD2 | TRBJ2-3 | TRBV24-1 | many | TGTGCCACCAGTGACCCCGGGACTAGCGGGAGAACAGATACGCAGTATTTT | CATSDPGTSGRTDTQYF
NA | TRBJ1-1 | TRBV4-3 | NA | TGCGCCAGCAGCTTCGGACCGGACACTGAAGCTTTCTTT | CASSFGPDTEAFF
NA | TRBJ1-5 | TRBV5-6 | many | TGTGCCAGCAGTCGCCGACACTATAGCAATCAGCCCCAGCATTTT | CASSRRHYSNQPQHF
NA | TRBJ2-5 | TRBV7-2 | many | TGTGCCAGCAACCAGGGGCTACAAGAGACCCAGTACTTC | CASNQGLQETQYF
TRBD2 | TRBJ2-7 | TRBV20-1 | NA | TGCAGTGCTTTTCTTAGCGGGACCGACGAGCAGTACTTC | CSAFLSGTDEQYF
TRBD2 | TRBJ2-1 | TRBV10-2 | few | TGCGCCAGCAGCGGGACCGGGACTAGCGGGGGAGATTACAATGAGCAGTTCTTC | CASSGTGTSGGDYNEQFF
TRBD1 | TRBJ1-1 | TRBV5-6 | many | TGTGCCAGCAGCCAAGACAGGGCGCCGTTTTGGGCTTTCTTT | CASSQDRAPFWAFF
TRBD1 | TRBJ1-5 | TRBV2 | few | TGTGCCAGCAGTGGACCGTGGGACAGGTCACGGGGTCAGCCCCAGCATTTT | CASSGPWDRSRGQPQHF
NA | TRBJ2-7 | TRBV28 | many | TGTGCCAGCAGGACCCCAGGAGCCCTCACCTACGAGCAGTACTTC | CASRTPGALTYEQYF
NA | TRBJ2-3 | TRBV6-2/TRBV6-3 | many | TGTGCCAGCAGTTACTCGGAACTCACAGATACGCAGTATTTT | CASSYSELTDTQYF
TRBD1 | TRBJ1-1 | TRBV30 | many | TGTGCCTGGAGACCCCTCCAATGGCCGGGACAGCGGAACACTGAAGCTTTCTTT | CAWRPLQWPGQRNTEAFF
NA | TRBJ2-1 | TRBV29-1 | many | TGCAGCGTTGTAAAAGTCGGGAAAAGGGATGAGCAGTTCTTC | CSVVKVGKRDEQFF
TRBD2 | TRBJ2-1 | TRBV11-1 | NA | TGTGCCAGCAGCCCGGGACTAGCGGGAGGGGTTTCCTACAATGAGCAGTTCTTC | CASSPGLAGGVSYNEQFF
NA | TRBJ2-3 | TRBV12-3/TRBV12-4 | few | TGTGCCAGCAGTCCCCCGTTTGGGGGAAGGACGAATACGCAGTATTTT | CASSPPFGGRTNTQYF
NA | TRBJ2-2 | TRBV18 | many | TGTGCCAGCTCACCACTAGCGAACACCGGGGAGCTGTTTTTT | CASSPLANTGELFF
NA | TRBJ2-4 | TRBV4-3 | many | TGCGCCAGCAGCCAAGAAGGGGGGGCCGCAAACATTCAGTACTTC | CASSQEGGAANIQYF
TRBD1 | TRBJ2-1 | TRBV12-3/TRBV12-4 | NA | TGTGCCAGCAGTCGACAGGGGGGGGGTGAGCAGTTCTTC | CASSRQGGGEQFF
NA | TRBJ2-1 | TRBV3-1 | many | TGTGCCAGCAGCCGAATAAGCTCCTACAATGAGCAGTTCTTC | CASSRISSYNEQFF
NA | TRBJ2-7 | TRBV7-4 | NA | TGTGCCAGCAGCATGGACGGATCCTACGAGCAGTACTTC | CASSMDGSYEQYF